This entry lists 21 T cell receptor beta chains sequenced from one sample in a study of shared clonotypes between healthy human individuals. Data came from immunoSEQ multiplex PCR; TCRdb stores just in-frame clones and leaves some out. The data hold around 1.4 million clones, with about 98.5% observed a single time. Sequencing was carried out using naive CD4+ T cells sorted from blood. Stated subset: CD45RA+ positively selected. These receptors were collected from a man aged 30 to 45 in good health.

The rearrangement uses TRBV2 and TRBJ1-5; D is ambiguous. Per the germline V gene, CDR1 is SNHLY and CDR2 is FYNNEI. The V gene lost 5 bases and the J gene lost 0 bases, with 8 bases spanning the gap. The CDR3 totals 14 residues. CDR3 loop: CASSPYDSNQPQHF. CDR3 sequence (DNA): TGTGCCAGCAGTCCGTACGATAGCAATCAGCCCCAGCATTTT. Drawing the rest from reference TRBV2 and TRBJ1-5, the complete variable domain is EPEVTQTPSHQVTQMGQEVILRCVPISNHLYFYWYRQILGQKVEFLVSFYNNEISEKSEIFDDQFSVERPDGSNFTLKIRSTKLEDSAMYFCASSPYDSNQPQHFGDGTRLSIL.

A single count supports this clone. The rearrangement links TRBV4-1 to TRBJ2-3; D might be TRBD1 (6 bases). Per the germline V gene, CDR1 is MGHRA and CDR2 is YSYEKL. The CDR3 covers 16 residues. V gave up 0 bases and J gave up 7 bases, with 17 bases separating them. In nucleotides, the CDR3 is TGCGCCAGCAGCCAAGATACGTCAGGGGTTGTTTATACGCAGTATTTT. It encodes CASSQDTSGVVYTQYF.

V and J are TRBV19 and TRBJ2-1; D possibly corresponds to TRBD2 (6 bases). Germline assignment: CDR1 LNHDA and CDR2 SQIVND (reference sequence). The CDR3 loop spans 13 amino acids. The germline V and J ends were trimmed by 6 bases and 9 bases, with 15 bases remaining between them. The CDR3 reads CASSLPGVGEQFF. CDR3 DNA: TGTGCCAGTAGCCTACCGGGAGTCGGTGAGCAGTTCTTC.

This chain connects TRBV6-5 to TRBJ1-4; the D is unclear. Germline CDR1 reads MNHEY; CDR2 reads SVGAGI. The CDR3 length is 14 residues. Trimming took 2 bases from V and 5 from J, leaving 9 bases between them. The CDR3 DNA follows: TGTGCCAGCAGTTACACTGCCTCGAATGAAAAACTGTTTTTT. Translation: CASSYTASNEKLFF.

V is TRBV5-4 and J is TRBJ2-7, with TRBD1 matching over 9 bases. This CDR3 comprises 15 residues. Germline CDR1 SGHNT, CDR2 YYREEE (reference sequence). The V gene end was trimmed by 3 bases and the J gene end by 3 bases; junction bases not matched to a gene: 7. The CDR3, as DNA: TGTGCCAGCAGCTCCTGGGACAGGGTATTCTACGAGCAGTACTTC. Translated, it gives CASSSWDRVFYEQYF.

This clone has a single count. The chain has TRBV5-6 and TRBJ2-1; tentatively, D is TRBD1 (6 bases). The germline V gene has CDR1 SGHDT and CDR2 YYEEEE. The CDR3 is 16 residues long. Trimming pared 5 bases from V and 6 bases from J, leaving 21 bases between. The CDR3 is CASRRTVTTYFNEQFF. CDR3 DNA sequence: TGTGCCAGCAGAAGGACAGTCACTACCTACTTCAATGAGCAGTTCTTC.

Only one count was recorded for this clone. Other DNA sequences from this sample encode an identical CDR3 as well. The chain recombines TRBV19 with TRBJ2-7; D is uncertain. The V and J ends lost 5 bases and 3 bases respectively, with 8 bases between them. The CDR3 contains 12 residues. Germline V gene data show CDR1 as LNHDA and CDR2 as SQIVND (reference sequence). CDR3 in amino acids: CASSSASYEQYF. The CDR3 region has the DNA TGTGCCAGTAGTTCCGCTAGCTACGAGCAGTACTTC.

The rearrangement links TRBV2 to TRBJ2-1; no firm D call. Germline V lookup: CDR1 SNHLY, CDR2 FYNNEI. V lost 11 bases to trimming and J lost 10 bases, with 15 bases between them. The CDR3 is 11 amino acids. The CDR3 spells CACRTVIEQFF. In DNA form, the CDR3 reads TGTGCCTGTCGGACGGTTATCGAGCAGTTCTTC.

The rearrangement links TRBV19 to TRBJ2-3; possibly TRBD1 for D (5 bases). The CDR3 sequence is 15 residues long. The V and J ends lost 1 base and 4 bases respectively, with 12 bases between them. CDR1 is LNHDA and CDR2 is SQIVND in the germline V gene (reference sequence). The CDR3 spells CASSIVAGLADTQYF. DNA for the CDR3: TGTGCCAGTAGTATAGTGGCAGGGCTGGCAGATACGCAGTATTTT.

Turning to this clone: The identical CDR3 is also encoded by other nucleotide sequences in the sample. CDR3 loop: CSARDLETQYF. The CDR3 nucleotides read TGCAGTGCTAGAGATCTAGAGACCCAGTACTTC. The gene calls are TRBV20-1 and TRBJ2-5; D uncertain. The length of the CDR3 is 11 residues. Trimming left V 0 bases short and J 4 bases short, with 3 bases between. Germline V gene sequence: CDR1 DFQATT, CDR2 SNEGSKA (reference sequence).

The chain has TRBV9 and TRBJ1-1; 7 nucleotides align to TRBD1. The CDR3 totals 14 residues. In germline, CDR1 is SGDLS, CDR2 YYNGEE. V gave up 5 bases and J gave up 4 bases; unmatched junction bases: 8. In DNA, the CDR3 is TGTGCCAGCAGTCAGACAGGGATTTCCACTGAAGCTTTCTTT. Protein: CASSQTGISTEAFF.

This chain links TRBV6-1 with TRBJ1-5; perhaps TRBD1 as D (6 bases). The CDR3 is 15 residues long. Germline assignment: CDR1 MNHNS and CDR2 SASEGT. The germline V and J ends were trimmed by 0 bases and 7 bases, with 13 bases remaining between them. CDR3: CASSEAGGANQPQHF. The CDR3 bases are TGTGCCAGCAGTGAAGCCGGGGGGGCGAACCAGCCCCAGCATTTT.

This rearrangement joins TRBV6-5 to TRBJ2-3; TRBD2 aligns across 12 bases. V lost 6 bases and J lost 3; bases outside the gene matches: 4. CDR3 length: 15 residues. Germline V gene data show CDR1 as MNHEY and CDR2 as SVGAGI. The CDR3 DNA reads as TGTGCCAGCAGCCCGACTAGCGGGAGAACAGATACGCAGTATTTT. It encodes CASSPTSGRTDTQYF.

V usage is TRBV7-9 and J usage is TRBJ2-7, with unresolved D. Per germline, CDR1 SEHNR and CDR2 FQNEAQ (reference sequence). The V gene lost 10 bases and the J gene lost 2 bases, with 12 bases spanning the gap. The CDR3 extends over 12 amino acids. The CDR3: CAIQTGTYEQYF. The CDR3 DNA follows: TGTGCCATTCAGACGGGCACCTACGAGCAGTACTTC.

This sequence joins TRBV20-1 and TRBJ2-5, with D possibly matching TRBD2 (6 bases). The CDR3 is 11 amino acids. Deletions cut 7 bases from V and 7 bases from J, with 13 bases between. Germline V gene data show CDR1 as DFQATT and CDR2 as SNEGSKA (reference sequence). The CDR3 loop is CSVESAGTQYF. The CDR3 nucleotides read TGCAGTGTAGAGTCAGCGGGGACCCAGTACTTC.

This clone has only one observation. Other DNA sequences in this sample translate to the same CDR3. This chain uses TRBV18 with TRBJ2-7, with D possibly TRBD2 on 6 matching bases. This CDR3 has 13 amino acids. Trimming removed 3 bases at V and 2 bases at J, with 8 bases between. CDR1 and CDR2 from the germline V gene are KGHSH and LQKENI. The CDR3, as DNA: TGTGCCAGCTCACCTGCGGGGACCTACGAGCAGTACTTC. Translation: CASSPAGTYEQYF.

This CDR3 is CASSLDPLDTEAFF. The DNA of the CDR3 is TGTGCCAGCAGCTTAGACCCATTGGACACTGAAGCTTTCTTT. The J gene is TRBJ1-1, the V gene TRBV11-2; D is unclear. The V and J ends lost 0 bases and 3 bases respectively, with 8 bases between them. The length of the CDR3 is 14 residues. Germline V gene data show CDR1 as SGHAT and CDR2 as FQNNGV.

CDR3 protein: CASSVVTDTQYF. For the CDR3, the DNA is TGTGCCAGCAGTGTCGTCACAGATACGCAGTATTTT. The rearrangement joins TRBV6-1 to TRBJ2-3; no clear D gene. The CDR3 loop spans 12 amino acids. The V end lost 4 bases, the J end lost 2 bases, and 4 bases lay between the germline ends. The V gene's germline CDR1 is MNHNS and CDR2 SASEGT.

CDR3 sequence (DNA): TGTGCCATTACAGGGGATCTCAATCAGCCCCAGCATTTT. Translated: CAITGDLNQPQHF. J is TRBJ1-5 and V is TRBV10-3, with 7 bases matching TRBD1. Per germline, CDR1 ENHRY and CDR2 SYGVKD. The V segment lost 9 bases and the J segment 3 bases; nucleotides outside the gene matches: 5. The CDR3 has 13 amino acids.

About this clone: The same CDR3 is also encoded by other DNA sequences in this sample. V and J are TRBV20-1 and TRBJ2-5; D ambiguous. The CDR3 spans 11 residues. In germline, CDR1 is DFQATT, CDR2 SNEGSKA (reference sequence). Trimming shortened V by 6 bases and J by 2 bases, and 7 bases separated the two germline ends. Written as DNA, the CDR3 is TGCAGTGCCCGTCATCAAGAGACCCAGTACTTC. As protein: CSARHQETQYF.

J is TRBJ1-4 and V is TRBV11-2; D might be TRBD1 (5 bases). This CDR3 is 14 amino acids long. The V end lost 1 base, the J end lost 6 bases, and 9 bases lay between the germline ends. Germline V gene sequence: CDR1 SGHAT, CDR2 FQNNGV. CDR3 bases: TGTGCCAGCAGCTTAGTCGGGGGATATGAAAAACTGTTTTTT. It encodes CASSLVGGYEKLFF. Full variable domain (rest looked up from reference TRBV11-2 and TRBJ1-4): EAGVAQSPRYKIIEKRQSVAFWCNPISGHATLYWYQQILGQGPKLLIQFQNNGVVDDSQLPKDRFSAERLKGVDSTLKIQPAKLEDSAVYLCASSLVGGYEKLFFGSGTQLSVL.